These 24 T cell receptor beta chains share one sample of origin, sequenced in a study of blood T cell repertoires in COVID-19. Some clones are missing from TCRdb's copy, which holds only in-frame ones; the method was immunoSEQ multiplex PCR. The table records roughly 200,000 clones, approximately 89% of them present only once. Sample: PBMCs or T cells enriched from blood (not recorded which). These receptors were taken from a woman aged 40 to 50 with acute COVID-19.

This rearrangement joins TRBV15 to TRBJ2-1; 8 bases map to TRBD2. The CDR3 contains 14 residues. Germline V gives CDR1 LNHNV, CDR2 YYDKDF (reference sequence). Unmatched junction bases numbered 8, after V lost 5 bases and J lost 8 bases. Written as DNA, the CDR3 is TGTGCCACCAGCCGACTGGCGGGGGGCGATGAGCAGTTCTTC. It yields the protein CATSRLAGGDEQFF.

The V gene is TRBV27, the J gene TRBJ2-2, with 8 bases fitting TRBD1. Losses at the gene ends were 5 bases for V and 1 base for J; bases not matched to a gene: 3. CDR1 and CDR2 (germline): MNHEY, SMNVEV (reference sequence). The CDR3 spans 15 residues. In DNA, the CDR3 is TGTGCCAGCAGTGCCGGGACAGGGAACACCGGGGAGCTGTTTTTT. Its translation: CASSAGTGNTGELFF.

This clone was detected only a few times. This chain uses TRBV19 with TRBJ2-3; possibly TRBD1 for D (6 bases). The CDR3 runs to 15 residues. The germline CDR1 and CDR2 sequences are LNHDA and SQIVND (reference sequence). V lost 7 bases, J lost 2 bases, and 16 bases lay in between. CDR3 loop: CASNTRDTSTDTQYF. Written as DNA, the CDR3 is TGTGCCAGTAACACCCGGGACACCTCCACAGATACGCAGTATTTT.

The CDR3 nucleotides are TGCGCCAGCACCTCGAACGGGGGACAGATCTACGAGCAGTACTTC. Translation gives CASTSNGGQIYEQYF. The chain uses TRBV5-1 and TRBJ2-7; TRBD1 might be the D (7 bases). Germline lookup yields CDR1 SGHRS and CDR2 YFSETQ. V lost 6 bases, J lost 3 bases, and 19 bases lay in between. The CDR3 is made up of 15 amino acids.

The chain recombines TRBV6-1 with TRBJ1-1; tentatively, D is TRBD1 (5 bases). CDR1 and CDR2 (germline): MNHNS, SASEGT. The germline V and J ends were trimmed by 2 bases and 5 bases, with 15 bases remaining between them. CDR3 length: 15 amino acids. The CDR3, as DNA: TGTGCCAGCAGTGAATTAGGGGTATTGTTAACTGAAGCTTTCTTT. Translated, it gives CASSELGVLLTEAFF.

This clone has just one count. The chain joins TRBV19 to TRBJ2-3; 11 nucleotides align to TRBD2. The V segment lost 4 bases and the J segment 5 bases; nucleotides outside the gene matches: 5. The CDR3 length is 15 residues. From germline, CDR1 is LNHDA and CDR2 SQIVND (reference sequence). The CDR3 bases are TGTGCCAGTAGTAGACTAGCGGGGAGCGGAGATACGCAGTATTTT. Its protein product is CASSRLAGSGDTQYF.

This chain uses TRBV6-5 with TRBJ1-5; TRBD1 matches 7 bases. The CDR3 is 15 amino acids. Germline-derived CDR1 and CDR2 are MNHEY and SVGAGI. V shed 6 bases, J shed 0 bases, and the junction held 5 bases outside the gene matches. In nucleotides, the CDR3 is TGTGCCAGCAGATCACAGGGGAATAGCAATCAGCCCCAGCATTTT. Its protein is CASRSQGNSNQPQHF.

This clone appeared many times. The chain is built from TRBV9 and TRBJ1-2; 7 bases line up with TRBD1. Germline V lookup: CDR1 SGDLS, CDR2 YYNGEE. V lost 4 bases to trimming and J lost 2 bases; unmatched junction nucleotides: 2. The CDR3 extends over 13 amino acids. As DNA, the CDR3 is TGTGCCAGCAGCCGGGACAGCAACTATGGCTACACCTTC. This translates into CASSRDSNYGYTF.

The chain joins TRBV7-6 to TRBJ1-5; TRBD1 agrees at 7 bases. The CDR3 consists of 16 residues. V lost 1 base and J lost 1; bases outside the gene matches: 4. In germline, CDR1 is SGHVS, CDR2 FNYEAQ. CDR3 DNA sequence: TGTGCCAGCAGCTTAGGACAGGGTCGGAGCAATCAGCCCCAGCATTTT. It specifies CASSLGQGRSNQPQHF.

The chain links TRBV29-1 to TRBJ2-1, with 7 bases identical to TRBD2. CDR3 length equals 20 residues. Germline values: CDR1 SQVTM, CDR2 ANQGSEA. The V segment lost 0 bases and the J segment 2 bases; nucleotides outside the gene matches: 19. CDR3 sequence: CSVEELPLSKAGVTYNEQFF. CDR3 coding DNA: TGCAGCGTTGAAGAATTACCCCTCTCAAAGGCGGGGGTAACCTACAATGAGCAGTTCTTC.

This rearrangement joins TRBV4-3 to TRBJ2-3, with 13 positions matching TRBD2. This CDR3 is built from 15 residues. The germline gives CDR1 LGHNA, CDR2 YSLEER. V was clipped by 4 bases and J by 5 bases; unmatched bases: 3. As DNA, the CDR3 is TGCGCCAGCAGCCCACTAGCGGGAGGGAGAGATACGCAGTATTTT. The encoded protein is CASSPLAGGRDTQYF.

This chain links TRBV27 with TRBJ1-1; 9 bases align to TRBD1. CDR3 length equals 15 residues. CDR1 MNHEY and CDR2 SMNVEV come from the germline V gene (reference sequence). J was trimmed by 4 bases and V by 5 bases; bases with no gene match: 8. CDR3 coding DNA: TGTGCCAGCAGTATAACAGGGGGCTGGGGCACTGAAGCTTTCTTT. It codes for CASSITGGWGTEAFF.

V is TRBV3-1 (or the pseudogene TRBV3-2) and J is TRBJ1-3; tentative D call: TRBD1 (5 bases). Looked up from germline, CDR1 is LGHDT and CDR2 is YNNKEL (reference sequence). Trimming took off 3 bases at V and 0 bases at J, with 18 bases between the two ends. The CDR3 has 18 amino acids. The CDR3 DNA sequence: TGTGCCAGCAGCCAGAACTCCGGGACTCGGAACTCTGGAAACACCATATATTTT. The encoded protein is CASSQNSGTRNSGNTIYF.

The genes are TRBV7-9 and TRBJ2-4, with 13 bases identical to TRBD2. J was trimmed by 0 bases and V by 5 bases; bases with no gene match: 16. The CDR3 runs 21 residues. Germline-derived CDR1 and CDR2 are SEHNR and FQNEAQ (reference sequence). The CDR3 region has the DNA TGTGCCAGCAGCAACATACTAGCGGGAGGGCCGGAACCACTAGCCAAAAACATTCAGTACTTC. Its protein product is CASSNILAGGPEPLAKNIQYF.

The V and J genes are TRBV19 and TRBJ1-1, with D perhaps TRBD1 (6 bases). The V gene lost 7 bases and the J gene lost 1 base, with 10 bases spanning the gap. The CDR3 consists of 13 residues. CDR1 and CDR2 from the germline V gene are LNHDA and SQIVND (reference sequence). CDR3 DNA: TGTGCCAGTAATGAACAGGGGAACACTGAAGCTTTCTTT. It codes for CASNEQGNTEAFF.

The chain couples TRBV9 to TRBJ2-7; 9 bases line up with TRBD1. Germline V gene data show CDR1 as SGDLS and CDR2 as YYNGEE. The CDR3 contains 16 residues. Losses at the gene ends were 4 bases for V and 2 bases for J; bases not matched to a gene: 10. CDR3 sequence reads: CASSPHLDRGPYEQYF. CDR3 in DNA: TGTGCCAGCAGCCCTCACCTGGACAGGGGCCCCTACGAGCAGTACTTC.

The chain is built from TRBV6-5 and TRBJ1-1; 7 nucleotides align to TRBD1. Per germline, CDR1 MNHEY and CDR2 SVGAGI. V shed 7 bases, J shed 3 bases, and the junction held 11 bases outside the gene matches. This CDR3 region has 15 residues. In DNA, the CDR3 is TGTGCCAGCACAGAAACTCACAGGGGCGACACTGAAGCTTTCTTT. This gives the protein CASTETHRGDTEAFF.

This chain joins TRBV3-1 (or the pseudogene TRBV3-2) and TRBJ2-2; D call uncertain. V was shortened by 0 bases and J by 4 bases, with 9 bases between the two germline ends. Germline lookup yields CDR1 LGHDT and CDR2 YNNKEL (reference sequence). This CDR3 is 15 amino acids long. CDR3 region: CASSQEHYSTGELFF. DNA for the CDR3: TGTGCCAGCAGCCAAGAGCATTACAGCACCGGGGAGCTGTTTTTT.

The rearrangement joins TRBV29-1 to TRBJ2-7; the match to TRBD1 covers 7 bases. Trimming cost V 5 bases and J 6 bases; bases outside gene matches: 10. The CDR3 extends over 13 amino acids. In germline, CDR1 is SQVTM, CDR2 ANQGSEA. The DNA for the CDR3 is TGCAGCGTTCATCCGGACAGGACGAGCGAGCAGTACTTC. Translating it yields CSVHPDRTSEQYF.

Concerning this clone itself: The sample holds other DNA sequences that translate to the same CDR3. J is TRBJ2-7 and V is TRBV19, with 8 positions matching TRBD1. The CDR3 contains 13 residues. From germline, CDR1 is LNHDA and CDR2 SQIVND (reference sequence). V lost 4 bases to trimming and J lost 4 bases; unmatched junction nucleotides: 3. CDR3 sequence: CASSSTGGYEQYF. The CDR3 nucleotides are TGTGCCAGTAGTAGCACAGGGGGGTACGAGCAGTACTTC.

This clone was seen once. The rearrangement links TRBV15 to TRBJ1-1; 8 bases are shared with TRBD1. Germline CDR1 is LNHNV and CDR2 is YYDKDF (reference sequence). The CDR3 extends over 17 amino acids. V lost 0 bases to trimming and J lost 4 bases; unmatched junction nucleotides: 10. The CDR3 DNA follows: TGTGCCACCAGCAGAGATTGGGGACAGGTCAGGGGCACTGAAGCTTTCTTT. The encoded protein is CATSRDWGQVRGTEAFF.

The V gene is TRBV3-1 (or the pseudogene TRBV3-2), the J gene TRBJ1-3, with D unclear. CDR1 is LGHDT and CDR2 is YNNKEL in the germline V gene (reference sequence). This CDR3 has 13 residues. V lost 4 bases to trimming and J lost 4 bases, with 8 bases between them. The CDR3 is CASSPGFGNTIYF. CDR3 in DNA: TGTGCCAGCAGCCCCGGGTTCGGAAACACCATATATTTT.

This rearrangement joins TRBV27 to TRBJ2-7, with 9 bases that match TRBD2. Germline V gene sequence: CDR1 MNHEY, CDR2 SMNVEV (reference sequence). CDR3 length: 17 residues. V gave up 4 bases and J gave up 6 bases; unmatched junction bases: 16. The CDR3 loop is CASSWAGGRLEAVEQYF. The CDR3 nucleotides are TGTGCCAGCAGTTGGGCGGGGGGGAGACTAGAGGCCGTCGAGCAGTACTTC.

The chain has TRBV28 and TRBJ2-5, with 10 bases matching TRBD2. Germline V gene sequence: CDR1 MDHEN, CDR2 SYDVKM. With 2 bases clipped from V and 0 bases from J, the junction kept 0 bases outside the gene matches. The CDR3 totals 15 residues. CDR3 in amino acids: CASSLTSGDQETQYF. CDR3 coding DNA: TGTGCCAGCAGTTTAACTAGCGGGGACCAAGAGACCCAGTACTTC.